Described below is a single T cell receptor (beta chain) sequence and its context. Its target is not known. The data derive from a study of cytomegalovirus exposure and HLA in healthy donors. The PCR made use of 60 Vbeta and 13 Jbeta primers. The data were produced by immunoSEQ multiplex PCR, yet TCRdb's version contains in-frame clones alone and is incomplete. The profile covers about 190,000 clones, with approximately 85% appearing a single time and approximately 0.74% taken by the ten largest. Germline loops: CDR1 MDHEN, CDR2 SYDVKM. J lost 4 bases, V lost 4 bases, and 14 bases had no gene match. The length of the CDR3 is 18 residues. Broader study findings: Roughly uniform depth of sequencing across donors was assumed in presence/absence analyses. Later genetic work tied a missense DCLRE1C variant to beta-chain V and J trimming.

This chain uses TRBV28 with TRBJ2-3; 10 bases are a match to TRBD1. The clonotype originates from a young woman in good health and CMV-seronegative. Material for sequencing was PBMCs. CDR3 nucleotides: TGTGCCAGCAGTTCGGACAGGGGGGCGCGGGAGGATTCAGATACGCAGTATTTT. Translation gives CASSSDRGAREDSDTQYF.